This TCR beta chain was sequenced in a study of glioma-infiltrating T cells (dated by TCRdb to the mid-2010s). Some background on the complete study: Glioma tissue, non-neoplastic brain tissue and matched peripheral blood mononuclear cells were used as sources from which TCR alpha- and beta-chain repertoires were sequenced. The paired cohort comprised three low-grade glioma patients, about 8 primary glioblastoma patients and three non-glioma patients contributing non-neoplastic brain tissue. To measure divergence between tissue and blood T-cell populations, each tissue-infiltrating repertoire was compared with the peripheral blood repertoire of the same patient.

The iRepertoire nested amplicon-rescue multiplex PCR (arm-PCR) platform was used to amplify TCR alpha and beta CDR3 regions from RNA. The input for one-step reverse transcription and amplification was roughly 85-400 ng of either tissue mRNA or PBMC total RNA. Following bead purification, Illumina adapters were added by a secondary multiplex PCR, and the libraries were gel-purified between 200 and 400 bp. The libraries contained internal 6-nucleotide barcodes that were used for demultiplexing. Libraries were sequenced on an Illumina MiSeq with 2x220 or 2x250 nucleotide paired-end reads. For the original study's pipeline: Paired reads were merged with FLASH 1.2.11 and aligned to the GRCh37 human genome with BWA-MEM before extracting TRA and TRB reads. An IMGT-derived reference of cassette sequences and CDR3 motifs, with pseudogenes included, was used for V and J assignment. Three-frame translation of reads was performed, and productive CDR3s were defined as those with a C...FGXG motif and no stop codons. Unique combinations of V-J cassette pair and CDR3 amino acid sequence were defined as clonotypes. Reads were filtered by Hamming distance, thresholded by each sample's sequence error rate in mapped regions. The raw public reads went through TCRdb reprocessing: fastp at Q25, MiXCR clone calling, in-frame beta chains kept. For every CDR3 protein sequence, its rows merge into one entry that carries the most common genes and DNA. Here the V and J calls rest on TCRdb's processing, not on the authors' analysis. The sample records 150,000 to 200,000 distinct CDR3 sequences, around 40% of which are singletons. 5% to 5.5% of the sample belongs to the ten largest clones.

The trim is 7 bases for V and 5 bases for J, with a gap of 12 bases between the germline ends. The CDR3, from cysteine to phenylalanine, totals 13 residues. The only DNA kept is the CDR3, 39 bases in frame from the first base. CDR1 and CDR2 (SNHLY, FYNNEI) derive from the germline V gene. Of note for this clonotype: Its recognized antigen is unknown. A read error is possible here, since a much larger clone lies one base away.

General findings and caveats noted by the study authors: Group comparisons rested on small numbers: three non-neoplastic, three low-grade glioma and several glioblastoma patients. In non-neoplastic patients, VJ-independent divergence between tissue and blood fell below expectation, whereas in all gliomas, and especially in low-grade gliomas, the divergence rose above expectation. Only a very small number of CDR3 sequences turned up in both tissue and blood, a result put down to high CDR3 diversity combined with limited sampling.

Specimen: glioma tissue, nonneoplastic brain tissue, or PBMCs (not recorded which). The rearranged chain carries TRBV2 and TRBJ1-5, with TRBD1 tentatively as D gene (5 bases match). The source of this sequence is a human donor with low-grade glioma or glioblastoma, undergoing nonglioma brain surgery, or in good health (not recorded which). The CDR3 has the sequence CASMGGGYQPQHF. The sequenced DNA: TGTGCCAGCATGGGGGGGGGTTATCAGCCCCAGCATTTT.